This TCR beta chain was documented in a study of Ad26.COV2.S vaccination and SARS-CoV-2 variants. Repertoires were generated with immunoSEQ multiplex PCR, while TCRdb's copy carries only in-frame clones and drops some. Found here are some 450,000 clones, around 91% of them singletons; the top ten hold about 4.5%. The length of the CDR3 is 15 residues. The V gene's germline CDR1 is MDHEN and CDR2 SYDVKM. Germline trimming cut 7 bases from V and 4 bases from J; bases unmatched to any gene: 9. Documented treatment: 15 to 20 received Ad26.COV2.S at low or high dose, single or two shots; roughly five received placebo; per-sample allocation not given. Repertoires come from day 63 after the first vaccine or placebo injection.

The TCR originated in a person aged 18-60 years who received the Ad26.COV2.S COVID-19 vaccine or a placebo. The genes are TRBV28 and TRBJ2-1; TRBD2 matches at 8 bases. The sample here was peripheral blood, taken in a trial of Ad26.COV2.S vaccine versus placebo. The CDR3 bases are TGTGCCAGCACCCCTGTCGCGGGAGGATACAATGAGCAGTTCTTC. Encoded protein: CASTPVAGGYNEQFF.